This is a list of T cell receptor beta chains from one sample in a study of monozygotic twins with inflammatory bowel disease. TCRdb processed the 5' RACE reads again and assigns one entry to each CDR3 protein, with no DNA. This sample contains about 160,000 distinct CDR3 sequences. Sequenced material: blood. Receptors originate from a human donor with ulcerative colitis or Crohn's disease, or a healthy co-twin of an affected twin (not recorded which). Both conserved end residues are part of each CDR3. Fields, in order: J gene, V gene, CDR3 protein.

TRBJ2-5	TRBV12-3/TRBV12-4	CASRVTTAKETQYF
TRBJ2-7	TRBV2	CASRDPPTGSSYEQYF
TRBJ2-1	TRBV19	CASSITTGTGGEKQFF
TRBJ2-1	TRBV7-8	CASSLQGAHNEQFF
TRBJ1-5	TRBV15	CATSLQLVGDQPQHF
TRBJ1-4	TRBV12-3/TRBV12-4	CASSFRGATNEKLFF
TRBJ2-1	TRBV5-1	CASSLVRAFDEQFF
TRBJ1-4	TRBV3-1	CASSRRGGRFNEKLFF
TRBJ2-1	TRBV4-3	CASSQDRQRGSDEQFF
TRBJ2-1	TRBV20-1	CSARDSVGQVKFF
TRBJ2-3	TRBV6-1	CASSPADRVILPPYF
TRBJ2-5	TRBV5-1	CASSLAGRGQETQYF
TRBJ2-2	TRBV19	CASSIDTLRRELFF
TRBJ1-6	TRBV13	CASSLGVDSPLHF
TRBJ1-6	TRBV6-5	CASRTTGLSPLHF
TRBJ2-7	TRBV5-5	CASSLYAISSYEQYF
TRBJ1-2	TRBV19	CASSTTGGVSF
TRBJ1-2	TRBV5-1	CASRSDRNYGYTF
TRBJ1-1	TRBV29-1	CSGGLVAVEAFF
TRBJ2-5	TRBV20-1	CSASSQGQTQYF
TRBJ2-4	TRBV20-1	CSARVGDGYLAKNIQYF
TRBJ2-3	TRBV9	CASSTGGLAGVTDTQYF
TRBJ1-2	TRBV2	CASSETPVNYGYTF
TRBJ2-1	TRBV12-3/TRBV12-4	CASSPESGVTYNEQFF
TRBJ1-2	TRBV5-4	CASSRDGRPYGYTF
TRBJ2-7	TRBV7-2	CASSLARLAEQYF
TRBJ1-2	TRBV20-1	CSARPGDENGYTF
TRBJ1-1	TRBV29-1	CSAKEGWPEAFF
TRBJ2-7	TRBV5-4	CASSLPTRSREQYF
TRBJ2-6	TRBV30	CAWSDPHRSSGANVLTF
TRBJ2-5	TRBV18	CASSLNAAEREETQYF
TRBJ2-7	TRBV20-1	CSGRDTTPLEQYF
TRBJ2-7	TRBV7-2	CASSLRLAGSYEQYF
TRBJ2-7	TRBV15	CATSRDSGAREQYF
TRBJ1-1	TRBV18	CASSPIVEQQNTEAFF
TRBJ1-1	TRBV18	CASRLGRNTEAFF
TRBJ1-1	TRBV10-3	CATGDRGDTEAFF
TRBJ2-7	TRBV27	CASSLQVEYEQYF
TRBJ2-1	TRBV6-1	CASSRRQTRYSYNEQFF
TRBJ1-2	TRBV7-2	CASSLQGYGYTF
TRBJ1-2	TRBV24-1	CATSDTRTGAYGYTF
TRBJ1-1	TRBV7-9	CASSPRDFAPEAFF
TRBJ1-6	TRBV7-2	CASSFEGAVKGSPLHF
TRBJ1-1	TRBV6-5	CASSLAETEEAFF
TRBJ1-5	TRBV27	CASSLYPGLLDNLPQHF
TRBJ2-7	TRBV5-1	CASGQRGGHEQYF
TRBJ2-1	TRBV10-3	CAISERTEQFF
TRBJ2-1	TRBV20-1	CSALLAGGVSYNEQFF
TRBJ2-7	TRBV15	CATSRDGTEGRLAGVYEQYF
TRBJ2-5	TRBV25-1	CASSGTGTGWTQETQYF
TRBJ2-7	TRBV7-2	CASSLPRAFSYEQYF
TRBJ2-1	TRBV7-6	CASSSTGLAGSSSYNEQFF
TRBJ2-5	TRBV7-9	CASSLQVGTSAAETQYF